The 27 T cell receptor beta chains listed next were all sequenced from one sample in a study of control samples from healthy donors and cancer patients (dated by TCRdb to the early 2020s). The receptor library was made with the immunoSEQ multiplex PCR assay. Held by TCRdb, this immuneACCESS table contains in-frame sequences only and omits some clones. Under half of the omission traces to an unresolved V gene where checked; the cause of the rest is unknown. The sample yields under 450,000 clones; around nine tenths were counted once. The top ten hold 5% to 7% of the sample. Sequenced sample: PBMCs. The receptors stem from a man aged 35-49 years with head and neck cancer.

The chain couples TRBV3-1 (or the pseudogene TRBV3-2) to TRBJ1-1, with TRBD1 identical over 10 bases. Germline V lookup: CDR1 LGHDT, CDR2 YNNKEL (reference sequence). Unmatched junction bases numbered 0, after V lost 1 base and J lost 1 base. The CDR3 sequence is 15 residues long. DNA of the CDR3: TGTGCCAGCAGCCAAGGACAGGGGGCGAACACTGAAGCTTTCTTT. Protein sequence: CASSQGQGANTEAFF.

The chain uses TRBV12-3 or TRBV12-4 and TRBJ2-1; tentatively, D is TRBD2 (6 bases). The CDR3 is 13 residues long. V lost 6 bases and J 5 bases, leaving 11 bases between the germline ends. The CDR3 DNA reads TGTGCCAGCAGCCCCGGGAGAGACAATGAGCAGTTCTTC. It specifies CASSPGRDNEQFF.

This clone was counted only a few times. The rearrangement uses TRBV24-1 and TRBJ2-3; perhaps TRBD1 as D (6 bases). Germline V gene lookup returns CDR1 KGHDR and CDR2 SFDVKD. V was cut by 1 base and J by 5 bases, with 12 bases left in between. The CDR3 is 15 residues long. The CDR3 DNA reads TGTGCCACCAGTGATTTAAAGGGGGTGAGAGATACGCAGTATTTT. It codes for CATSDLKGVRDTQYF.

A single count supports this clone. The J gene is TRBJ1-2, the V gene TRBV6-5; 9 bases agree with TRBD1. CDR1 is MNHEY, CDR2 SVGAGI, per germline. V dropped 4 bases and J dropped 4; count of bases not matched to a gene: 7. This CDR3 is 15 amino acids long. The CDR3 here is CASSSGTGYSYGYTF. The CDR3 nucleotides are TGTGCCAGCAGTTCCGGGACAGGGTACTCCTATGGCTACACCTTC.

This clone showed up just once. This chain connects TRBV28 to TRBJ1-1; a weak D match, TRBD1 (6 bases). Germline V gives CDR1 MDHEN, CDR2 SYDVKM. With 2 bases removed from V and 7 bases from J, the gap between germline ends came to 11 bases. This CDR3 spans 13 amino acids. The CDR3 bases are TGTGCCAGCAGTTTAAGGGGGAACCTTGAAGCTTTCTTT. It codes for CASSLRGNLEAFF.

This clone was detected once. The gene calls are TRBV2 and TRBJ2-5, with TRBD2 matching 12 bases. The CDR3 loop spans 14 amino acids. Germline loops: CDR1 SNHLY, CDR2 FYNNEI. After removal of 8 bases from V and 7 bases from J, the junction contained 8 bases not matched to a gene. The CDR3 DNA reads as TGTGCCAGCGGAACGACTAGCGGGGGAGTGACCCAGTACTTC. This translates into CASGTTSGGVTQYF.

This clone has just a few counts. The chain joins TRBV12-3 or TRBV12-4 to TRBJ1-5; unclear D gene. Trimming cost V 3 bases and J 3 bases, with 6 bases left between them. This CDR3 region has 13 residues. The CDR3 loop is CASSLFLNQPQHF. The CDR3 DNA is TGTGCCAGCAGTTTGTTCCTCAATCAGCCCCAGCATTTT.

The V gene is TRBV27, the J gene TRBJ2-7; TRBD2 aligns across 14 bases. J lost 5 bases, V lost 8 bases, and 8 bases had no gene match. CDR3 length: 15 amino acids. Germline CDR1 is MNHEY and CDR2 is SMNVEV (reference sequence). CDR3 nucleotides: TGTGCCAGCGGTGAAGGGACTAGCGGGAGTAACGAGCAGTACTTC. Translated, it gives CASGEGTSGSNEQYF.

V usage is TRBV6-1 and J usage is TRBJ1-1; TRBD1 agrees at 9 bases. Losses at the gene ends were 4 bases for V and 1 base for J; bases not matched to a gene: 10. Germline V lookup: CDR1 MNHNS, CDR2 SASEGT. The CDR3 runs 17 residues. The CDR3 loop is CASSGRDRESWNTEAFF. In nucleotides, the CDR3 is TGTGCCAGCAGTGGCCGGGACAGGGAGAGTTGGAACACTGAAGCTTTCTTT.

This clone showed up just once. The V and J genes are TRBV24-1 and TRBJ2-3, with 8 nucleotides matching TRBD2. The CDR3 length is 15 residues. Trimming cost V 9 bases and J 0 bases; bases outside gene matches: 7. Per the germline V gene, CDR1 is KGHDR and CDR2 is SFDVKD. The CDR3 here is CATGRGGRSTDTQYF. CDR3 nucleotide sequence: TGTGCCACCGGTCGGGGGGGTCGTAGCACAGATACGCAGTATTTT.

V usage is TRBV28 and J usage is TRBJ1-2; D may be TRBD1 (5 bases). Germline CDR1 is MDHEN and CDR2 is SYDVKM. The ends were cut back, 5 bases at V and 8 bases at J, with 18 bases in the middle. The length of the CDR3 is 14 residues. As DNA, the CDR3 is TGTGCCAGCAGTACCTTGGGACGGGACTTAGGCTACACCTTC. This codes for CASSTLGRDLGYTF.

J is TRBJ2-7 and V is TRBV27; unclear D gene. Germline lookup yields CDR1 MNHEY and CDR2 SMNVEV (reference sequence). The V gene lost 5 bases and the J gene lost 0 bases, with 20 bases spanning the gap. The CDR3 contains 17 residues. Here the CDR3 DNA reads TGTGCCAGCAGTACTCCTATCCCCTCAGGCGGCTCCTACGAGCAGTACTTC. This sequence encodes CASSTPIPSGGSYEQYF.

The V call is TRBV28, the J call TRBJ2-7; D is possibly TRBD1 or TRBD2 (5 bases each). The CDR3 has 16 amino acids. In germline, CDR1 is MDHEN, CDR2 SYDVKM. Trimming removed 7 bases at V and 4 bases at J, with 23 bases between. The CDR3 protein is CASTPSGTPGWYEQYF. The CDR3 nucleotides are TGTGCCAGCACCCCCTCGGGGACCCCAGGCTGGTACGAGCAGTACTTC.

This sequence joins TRBV5-8 and TRBJ2-3, with 9 nucleotides matching TRBD1. The CDR3 has 16 amino acids. With V trimmed by 4 bases and J by 2 bases, 8 bases remained unmatched. Looked up from germline, CDR1 is SGHTS and CDR2 is YDEGEE. CDR3: CASSRPGQGVTDTQYF. In DNA form, the CDR3 reads TGTGCCAGCAGCAGGCCGGGACAGGGCGTCACAGATACGCAGTATTTT.

The chain combines TRBV19 with TRBJ1-5; 7 bases agree with TRBD1. Trimming cost V 1 base and J 5 bases; bases outside gene matches: 8. The germline CDR1 and CDR2 sequences are LNHDA and SQIVND (reference sequence). This CDR3 has 16 residues. CDR3 amino acids: CASSIGIQGRDQPQHF. DNA for the CDR3: TGTGCCAGTAGTATAGGGATACAGGGGAGAGATCAGCCCCAGCATTTT.

The genes are TRBV19 and TRBJ1-6; TRBD1 agrees at 9 bases. The junction had 11 bases not matched to a gene; V was cut back by 7 bases and J by 10 bases. The CDR3 is 15 amino acids. Germline lookup yields CDR1 LNHDA and CDR2 SQIVND (reference sequence). The CDR3 DNA is TGTGCCAGTAATTCCGGGACAGGGACATGGTCACCCCTCCACTTT. Translating it yields CASNSGTGTWSPLHF.

The CDR3 DNA sequence: TGTGCCAGCTCACCTGGCCCTAACTACGAGCAGTACTTC. It codes for CASSPGPNYEQYF. This sequence joins TRBV18 and TRBJ2-7; unclear D gene. CDR3 length: 13 residues. Germline CDR1 and CDR2: KGHSH and LQKENI. V was cut by 3 bases and J by 3 bases, with 9 bases left in between. Variable domain in full (rest from reference TRBV18 and TRBJ2-7): NAGVMQNPRHLVRRRGQEARLRCSPMKGHSHVYWYRQLPEEGLKFMVYLQKENIIDESGMPKERFSAEFPKEGPSILRIQQVVRGDSAAYFCASSPGPNYEQYFGPGTRLTVT.

About this clone: Other nucleotide sequences from this sample produce the same CDR3. This chain connects TRBV20-1 to TRBJ2-7; D is possibly TRBD2 (6 bases). Germline V CDR1 and CDR2: DFQATT, SNEGSKA (reference sequence). CDR3 length equals 11 residues. V lost 3 bases, J lost 3 bases, and 6 bases lay in between. CDR3 nucleotide sequence: TGCAGTGCTAGGCGGGACTACGAGCAGTACTTC. Residues: CSARRDYEQYF.

This sequence joins TRBV19 and TRBJ2-1, with 10 bases that match TRBD1. V lost 4 bases and J lost 2; bases outside the gene matches: 8. The CDR3 consists of 17 residues. Germline values: CDR1 LNHDA, CDR2 SQIVND (reference sequence). This CDR3 reads CASSTGTGTGAYNEQFF. The CDR3 bases are TGTGCCAGTAGTACTGGGACCGGGACAGGGGCCTACAATGAGCAGTTCTTC.

The V gene is TRBV27, the J gene TRBJ2-2; 8 nucleotides align to TRBD2. The J segment lost 7 bases and the V segment lost 5 bases, leaving 9 bases of the junction unmatched. The CDR3 sequence is 15 residues long. Germline loops: CDR1 MNHEY, CDR2 SMNVEV (reference sequence). Written as DNA, the CDR3 is TGTGCCAGCAGTCTCACGGGACTAGTGGGCGGGGAGCTGTTTTTT. Translating gives CASSLTGLVGGELFF.

The chain is built from TRBV5-5 and TRBJ1-4; possible D gene TRBD1, 6 bases. The ends were cut back, 4 bases at V and 8 bases at J, with 18 bases in the middle. CDR3 size: 15 residues. Germline V gene sequence: CDR1 SGHKS, CDR2 YYEKEE (reference sequence). Here the CDR3 reads CASSVRDWTEEKLFF. Written as DNA, the CDR3 is TGTGCCAGCAGCGTCCGGGATTGGACAGAGGAAAAACTGTTTTTT.

The CDR3 here is CASPTQRELFF. The CDR3, as DNA: TGCGCCAGCCCCACGCAGAGGGAGCTGTTTTTT. This chain joins TRBV5-1 and TRBJ2-2, with unresolved D. Per the germline V gene, CDR1 is SGHRS and CDR2 is YFSETQ. The CDR3 extends over 11 amino acids. The V end lost 7 bases, the J end lost 9 bases, and 10 bases lay between the germline ends.

The chain joins TRBV27 to TRBJ2-7, with a tentative D call TRBD2 (5 bases). V was pared by 2 bases and J by 5 bases, with 7 bases between. This CDR3 contains 12 residues. CDR1 is MNHEY and CDR2 is SMNVEV in the germline V gene (reference sequence). The CDR3 DNA sequence: TGTGCCAGCAGTTTAACCGGGGACGAGCAGTACTTC. It is translated as CASSLTGDEQYF.

The rearrangement joins TRBV3-1 (or the pseudogene TRBV3-2) to TRBJ2-7; D could derive from TRBD1 or TRBD2 (5 bases each). The CDR3 is 13 amino acids. Germline CDR1 reads LGHDT; CDR2 reads YNNKEL (reference sequence). V lost 5 bases and J lost 2, with 10 bases in between. The CDR3 protein is CASSWGSAYEQYF. CDR3 sequence (DNA): TGTGCCAGCAGCTGGGGGTCCGCCTACGAGCAGTACTTC.

The rearrangement uses TRBV30 and TRBJ1-5; tentatively, D is TRBD1 (5 bases). The V gene lost 3 bases and the J gene lost 4 bases, with 16 bases spanning the gap. The CDR3 loop spans 15 amino acids. From germline, CDR1 is GTSNPN and CDR2 SVGIG (reference sequence). CDR3 sequence reads: CAWSWGGGENQPQHF. The CDR3 region has the DNA TGTGCCTGGAGCTGGGGCGGGGGGGAAAATCAGCCCCAGCATTTT.

The chain combines TRBV15 with TRBJ1-2; perhaps TRBD1 as D (5 bases). V lost 0 bases and J lost 8, with 16 bases in between. CDR3 length equals 15 residues. Germline V gene sequence: CDR1 LNHNV, CDR2 YYDKDF (reference sequence). CDR3 sequence: CATSRDLAPGAGYTF. The CDR3 coding sequence is TGTGCCACCAGCAGAGATCTGGCGCCCGGGGCAGGCTACACCTTC.

This clone came up once. The chain combines TRBV4-3 with TRBJ1-1, with no clear D. Trimming took off 0 bases at V and 0 bases at J, with 8 bases between the two ends. The CDR3 is 15 amino acids. CDR1 LGHNA and CDR2 YSLEER come from the germline V gene. CDR3 amino acids: CASSQEQRMNTEAFF. CDR3 coding DNA: TGCGCCAGCAGCCAAGAGCAGAGGATGAACACTGAAGCTTTCTTT.